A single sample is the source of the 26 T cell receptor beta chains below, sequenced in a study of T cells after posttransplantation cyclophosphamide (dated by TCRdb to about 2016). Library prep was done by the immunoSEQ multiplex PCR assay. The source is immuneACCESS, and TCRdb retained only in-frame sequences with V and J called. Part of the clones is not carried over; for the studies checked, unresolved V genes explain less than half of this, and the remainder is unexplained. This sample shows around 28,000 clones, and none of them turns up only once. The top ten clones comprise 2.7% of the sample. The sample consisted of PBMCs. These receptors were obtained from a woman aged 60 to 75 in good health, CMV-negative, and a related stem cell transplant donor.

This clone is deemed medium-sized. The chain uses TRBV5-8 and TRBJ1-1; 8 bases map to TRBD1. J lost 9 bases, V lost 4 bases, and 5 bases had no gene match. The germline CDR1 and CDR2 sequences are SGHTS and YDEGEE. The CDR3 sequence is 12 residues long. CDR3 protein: CASSLRQGQAFF. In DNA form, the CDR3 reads TGTGCCAGCAGCCTGCGACAGGGGCAAGCTTTCTTT.

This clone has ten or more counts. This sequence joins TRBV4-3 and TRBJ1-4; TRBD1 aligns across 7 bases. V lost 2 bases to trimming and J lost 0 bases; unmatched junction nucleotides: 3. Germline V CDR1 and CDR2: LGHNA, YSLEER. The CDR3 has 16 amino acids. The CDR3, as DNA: TGCGCCAGCAGCCAAACTACAGGGGCAACTAATGAAAAACTGTTTTTT. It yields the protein CASSQTTGATNEKLFF.

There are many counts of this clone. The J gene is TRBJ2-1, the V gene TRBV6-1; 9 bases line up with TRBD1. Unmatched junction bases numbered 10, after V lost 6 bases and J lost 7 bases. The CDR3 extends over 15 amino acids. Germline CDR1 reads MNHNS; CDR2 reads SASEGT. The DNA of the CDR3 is TGTGCCAGCAGCCCACAGGGGGCTATCGGGAATGAGCAGTTCTTC. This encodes CASSPQGAIGNEQFF.

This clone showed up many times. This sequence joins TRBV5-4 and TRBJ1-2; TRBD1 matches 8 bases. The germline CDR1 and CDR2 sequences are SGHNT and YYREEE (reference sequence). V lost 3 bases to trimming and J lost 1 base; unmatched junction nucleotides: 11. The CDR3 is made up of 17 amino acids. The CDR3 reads CASSSSKGTGYNYGYTF. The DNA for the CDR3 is TGTGCCAGCAGCTCCTCTAAGGGGACAGGATATAACTATGGCTACACCTTC.

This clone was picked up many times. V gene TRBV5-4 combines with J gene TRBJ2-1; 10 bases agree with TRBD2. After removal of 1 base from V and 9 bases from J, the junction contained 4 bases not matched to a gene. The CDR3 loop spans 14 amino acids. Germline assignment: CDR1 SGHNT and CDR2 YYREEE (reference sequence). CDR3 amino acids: CASSLLAGDGEQFF. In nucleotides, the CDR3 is TGTGCCAGCAGCTTGCTAGCGGGGGATGGTGAGCAGTTCTTC.

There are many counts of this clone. The CDR3, as DNA: TGTGCCAGCAGCCCGGGTGGGGCGCGTGGAAACACCATATATTTT. It codes for CASSPGGARGNTIYF. The chain couples TRBV9 to TRBJ1-3, with a possible D match to TRBD1 (5 bases). Per germline, CDR1 SGDLS and CDR2 YYNGEE. V lost 4 bases and J lost 3, with 14 bases in between. The CDR3 has 15 residues.

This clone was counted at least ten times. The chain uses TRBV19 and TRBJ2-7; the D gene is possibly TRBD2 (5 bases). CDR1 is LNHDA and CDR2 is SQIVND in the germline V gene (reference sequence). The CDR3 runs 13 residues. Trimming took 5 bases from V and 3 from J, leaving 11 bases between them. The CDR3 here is CASSLSGNYEQYF. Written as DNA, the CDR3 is TGTGCCAGTAGTCTGAGCGGAAACTACGAGCAGTACTTC.

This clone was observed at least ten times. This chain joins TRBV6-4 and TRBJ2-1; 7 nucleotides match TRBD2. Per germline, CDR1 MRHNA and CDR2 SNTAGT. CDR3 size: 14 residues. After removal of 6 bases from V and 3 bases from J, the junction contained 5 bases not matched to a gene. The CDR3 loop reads CASSLSGNYNEQFF. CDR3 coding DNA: TGTGCCAGCAGCCTAAGCGGGAACTACAATGAGCAGTTCTTC.

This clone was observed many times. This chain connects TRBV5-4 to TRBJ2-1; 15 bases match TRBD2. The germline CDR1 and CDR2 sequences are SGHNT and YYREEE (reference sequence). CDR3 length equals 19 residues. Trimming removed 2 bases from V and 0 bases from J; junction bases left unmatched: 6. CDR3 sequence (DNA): TGTGCCAGCAGCTTTAAGGGACTAGCGGGAGGAAACTCCTACAATGAGCAGTTCTTC. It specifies CASSFKGLAGGNSYNEQFF. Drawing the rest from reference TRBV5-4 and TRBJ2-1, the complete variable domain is ETGVTQSPTHLIKTRGQQVTLRCSSQSGHNTVSWYQQALGQGPQFIFQYYREEENGRGNFPPRFSGLQFPNYSSELNVNALELDDSALYLCASSFKGLAGGNSYNEQFFGPGTRLTVL.

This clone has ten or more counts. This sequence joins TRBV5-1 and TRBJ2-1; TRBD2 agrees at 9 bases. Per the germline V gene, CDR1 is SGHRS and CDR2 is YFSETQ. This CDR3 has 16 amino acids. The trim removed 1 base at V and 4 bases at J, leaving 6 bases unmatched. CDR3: CASSLIAGGQYNEQFF. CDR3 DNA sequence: TGCGCCAGCAGCTTGATTGCGGGAGGGCAGTACAATGAGCAGTTCTTC.

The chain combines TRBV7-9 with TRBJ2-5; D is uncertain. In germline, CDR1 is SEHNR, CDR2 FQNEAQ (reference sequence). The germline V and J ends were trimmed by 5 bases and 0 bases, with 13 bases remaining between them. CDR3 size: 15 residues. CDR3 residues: CASSQGHSYQETQYF. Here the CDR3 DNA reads TGTGCCAGCAGCCAAGGGCACAGTTACCAAGAGACCCAGTACTTC. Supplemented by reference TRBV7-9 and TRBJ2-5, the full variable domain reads DTGVSQNPRHKITKRGQNVTFRCDPISEHNRLYWYRQTLGQGPEFLTYFQNEAQLEKSRLLSDRFSAERPKGSFSTLEIQRTEQGDSAMYLCASSQGHSYQETQYFGPGTRLLVL.

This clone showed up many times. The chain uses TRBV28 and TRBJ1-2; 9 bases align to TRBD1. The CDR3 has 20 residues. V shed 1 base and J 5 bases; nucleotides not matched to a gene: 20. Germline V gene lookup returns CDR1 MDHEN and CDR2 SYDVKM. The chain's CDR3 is CASSLSRTGTGPRRDYGYTF. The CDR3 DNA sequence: TGTGCCAGCAGTTTATCCCGTACTGGGACAGGGCCCCGTCGGGATTATGGCTACACCTTC.

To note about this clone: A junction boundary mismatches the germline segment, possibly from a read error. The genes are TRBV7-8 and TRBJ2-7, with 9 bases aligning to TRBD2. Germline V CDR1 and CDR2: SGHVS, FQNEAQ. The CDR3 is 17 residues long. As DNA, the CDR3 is TGTGCCAGCAGCCTAGCCGTTAGCGGGAGAGGGGGCTACGAGCAGTACTTC. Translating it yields CASSLAVSGRGGYEQYF. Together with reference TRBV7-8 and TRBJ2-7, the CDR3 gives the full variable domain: GAGVSQSPRYKVAKRGQDVALRCDPISGHVSLFWYQQALGQGPEFLTYFQNEAQLDKSGLPSDRFFAERPEGSVSTLKIQRTQQEDSAVYLCASSLAVSGRGGYEQYFGPGTRLTVT.

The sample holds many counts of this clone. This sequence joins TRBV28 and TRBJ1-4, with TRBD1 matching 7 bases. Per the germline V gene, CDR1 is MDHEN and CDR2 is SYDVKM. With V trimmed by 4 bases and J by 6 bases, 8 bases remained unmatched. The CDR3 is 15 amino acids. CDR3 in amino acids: CASSSPGTAHEKLFF. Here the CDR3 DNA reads TGTGCCAGCAGTTCCCCCGGGACAGCCCATGAAAAACTGTTTTTT.

The CDR3 DNA sequence: TGTGCCAGCAGCTTCCTGACTAGCGGGGGGGCCTACGAGCAGTACTTC. Translating gives CASSFLTSGGAYEQYF. V is TRBV7-2 and J is TRBJ2-7; 14 bases match TRBD2. This CDR3 is built from 16 residues. CDR1 and CDR2 (germline): SGHTA, FQGNSA. V lost 3 bases and J lost 2; bases outside the gene matches: 3.

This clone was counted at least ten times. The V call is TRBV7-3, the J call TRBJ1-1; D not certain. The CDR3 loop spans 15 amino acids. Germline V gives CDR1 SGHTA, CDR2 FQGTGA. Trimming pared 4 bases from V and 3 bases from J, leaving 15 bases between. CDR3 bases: TGTGCCAGCAGCTCGATGGGTGGCGGCGACACTGAAGCTTTCTTT. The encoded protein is CASSSMGGGDTEAFF.

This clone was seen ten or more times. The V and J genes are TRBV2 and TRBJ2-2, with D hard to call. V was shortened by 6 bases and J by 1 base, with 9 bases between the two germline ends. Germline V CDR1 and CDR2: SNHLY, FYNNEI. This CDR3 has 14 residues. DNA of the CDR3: TGTGCCAGCAGGAGCCACTTGAACACCGGGGAGCTGTTTTTT. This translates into CASRSHLNTGELFF. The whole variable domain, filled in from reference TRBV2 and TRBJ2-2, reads EPEVTQTPSHQVTQMGQEVILRCVPISNHLYFYWYRQILGQKVEFLVSFYNNEISEKSEIFDDQFSVERPDGSNFTLKIRSTKLEDSAMYFCASRSHLNTGELFFGEGSRLTVL.

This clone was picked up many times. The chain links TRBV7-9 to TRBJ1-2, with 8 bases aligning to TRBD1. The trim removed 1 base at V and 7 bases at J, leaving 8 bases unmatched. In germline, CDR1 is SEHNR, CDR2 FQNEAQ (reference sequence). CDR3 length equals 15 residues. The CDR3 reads CASSLEVRDRTGYTF. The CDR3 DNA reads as TGTGCCAGCAGCTTAGAGGTCCGGGACAGGACTGGCTACACCTTC.

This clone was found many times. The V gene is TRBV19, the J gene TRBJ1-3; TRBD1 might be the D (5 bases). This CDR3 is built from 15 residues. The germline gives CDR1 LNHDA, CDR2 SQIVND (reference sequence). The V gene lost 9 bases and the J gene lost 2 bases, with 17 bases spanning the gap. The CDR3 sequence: CASRGFGAAGNTIYF. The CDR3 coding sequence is TGTGCCAGCCGCGGCTTTGGGGCGGCTGGAAACACCATATATTTT.

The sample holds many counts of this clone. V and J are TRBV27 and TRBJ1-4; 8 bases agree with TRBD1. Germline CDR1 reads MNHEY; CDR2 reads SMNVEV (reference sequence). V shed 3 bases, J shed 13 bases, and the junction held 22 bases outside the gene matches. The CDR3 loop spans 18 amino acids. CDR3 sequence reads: CASSFKAPRDRPGFGLFF. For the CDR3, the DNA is TGTGCCAGCAGTTTTAAGGCCCCCCGGGACAGGCCCGGCTTCGGACTGTTTTTT.

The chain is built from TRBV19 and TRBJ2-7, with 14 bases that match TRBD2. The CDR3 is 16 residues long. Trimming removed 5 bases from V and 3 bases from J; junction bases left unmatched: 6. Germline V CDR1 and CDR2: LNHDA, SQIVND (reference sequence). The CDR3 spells CASSPRGTSGSYEQYF. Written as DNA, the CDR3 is TGTGCCAGTAGTCCACGTGGGACTAGCGGGAGCTACGAGCAGTACTTC.

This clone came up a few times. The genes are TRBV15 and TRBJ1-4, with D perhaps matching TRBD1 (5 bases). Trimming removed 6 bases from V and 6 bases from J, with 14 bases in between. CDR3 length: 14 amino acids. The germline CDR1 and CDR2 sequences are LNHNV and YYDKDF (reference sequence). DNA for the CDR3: TGTGCCACCAGATTATGGGGCGCAGATGAAAAACTGTTTTTT. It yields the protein CATRLWGADEKLFF.

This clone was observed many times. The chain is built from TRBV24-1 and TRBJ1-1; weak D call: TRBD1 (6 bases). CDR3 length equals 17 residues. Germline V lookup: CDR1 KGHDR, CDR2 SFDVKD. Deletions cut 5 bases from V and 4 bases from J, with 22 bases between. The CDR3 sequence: CATSAPPGDGYSTEAFF. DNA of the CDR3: TGTGCCACCAGTGCCCCGCCAGGGGACGGATACAGCACTGAAGCTTTCTTT.

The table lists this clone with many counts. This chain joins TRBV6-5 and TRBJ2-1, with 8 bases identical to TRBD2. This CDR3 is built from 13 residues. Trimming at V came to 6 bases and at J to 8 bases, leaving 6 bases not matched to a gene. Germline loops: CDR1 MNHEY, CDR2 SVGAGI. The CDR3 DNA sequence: TGTGCCAGCAGCGGGACTAGGTTCGATGAGCAGTTCTTC. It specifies CASSGTRFDEQFF.

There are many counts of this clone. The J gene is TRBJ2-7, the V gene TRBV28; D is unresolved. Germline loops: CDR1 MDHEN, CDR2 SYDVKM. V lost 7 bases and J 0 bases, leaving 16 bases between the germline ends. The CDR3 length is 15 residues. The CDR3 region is CASTFPRRSSYEQYF. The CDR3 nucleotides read TGTGCCAGCACCTTCCCCAGGCGAAGCTCCTACGAGCAGTACTTC.

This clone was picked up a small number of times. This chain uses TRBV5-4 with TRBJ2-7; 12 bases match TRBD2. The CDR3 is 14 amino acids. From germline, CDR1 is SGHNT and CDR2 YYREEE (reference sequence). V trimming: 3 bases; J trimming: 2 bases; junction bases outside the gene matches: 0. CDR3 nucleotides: TGTGCCAGCAGCTCTAGCGGGAGGGCCTACGAGCAGTACTTC. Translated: CASSSSGRAYEQYF.